Listed below are T cell receptor beta chains from one sample, sequenced in a study of blood T cell repertoires in COVID-19. The repertoire was sequenced with immunoSEQ multiplex PCR; TCRdb's copy has only in-frame clones and lacks some. The table includes 65,000 to 90,000 clones, 88% detected once. What was sequenced was peripheral blood. Receptors originate from a woman of 80 years or more with acute or convalescent COVID-19. Each CDR3 is given with its conserved first and last residue. The D gene is left open where the match is weak. The size entry is marked missing in some rows and otherwise reads once, few, many or a size class.

D	V	J	size	DNA	CDR3
TRBD2	TRBV7-9	TRBJ2-3	-	TGTGCCAGCAGCTTATCGGGCGGGGGGATAGATACGCAGTATTTT	CASSLSGGGIDTQYF
TRBD1	TRBV5-1	TRBJ2-1	-	TGCGCCAGCAGCTGGAAACAGGGGACCAATTCCTACAATGAGCAGTTCTTC	CASSWKQGTNSYNEQFF
-	TRBV6-5	TRBJ2-2	-	TGTGCCAGCAGGCCGACCCAAGGGGCGACCGGGGAGCTGTTTTTT	CASRPTQGATGELFF
-	TRBV19	TRBJ1-5	few	TGTGCCAGTAACGCCTTAGGACTTGGCAATCAGCCCCAGCATTTT	CASNALGLGNQPQHF
TRBD2	TRBV3-1/TRBV3-2	TRBJ2-7	once	TGTGCCAGCAGCCAAGTGACTAGCGGGGCTAACGAGCAGTACTTC	CASSQVTSGANEQYF
TRBD2	TRBV5-8	TRBJ2-3	-	TGTGCCAGCAGCTTGGGGACTAGCGGGCGGGAGCAGTATTTT	CASSLGTSGREQYF
-	TRBV4-2	TRBJ2-7	-	TGTGCCAGGACGGCTTCGGGCTACGAGCAGTACTTC	CARTASGYEQYF
-	TRBV7-2	TRBJ1-5	-	TGTGCCAGCAGCTTAGCTGGTCGAGGGGGAAATAGCAATCAGCCCCAGCATTTT	CASSLAGRGGNSNQPQHF
-	TRBV20-1	TRBJ1-1	-	TGCAGTGCTAGGACAGCAGAAGCTTTCTTT	CSARTAEAFF
-	TRBV9	TRBJ2-3	-	TGTGCCAGCAGCGTAGGGGGCGGGGAGCTAGATACGCAGTATTTT	CASSVGGGELDTQYF
-	TRBV18	TRBJ2-6	-	TGTGCCAGCTCACTGGGCAAAGTTTTCTCTGGGGCCAACGTCCTGACTTTC	CASSLGKVFSGANVLTF
-	TRBV7-2	TRBJ1-3	-	TGTGCCAGCAGCCCCCAAAATCCGGGCTCTGGAAACACCATATATTTT	CASSPQNPGSGNTIYF
-	TRBV3-1/TRBV3-2	TRBJ2-1	-	TGTGCCAGCAGCCAAGAACTGGCTGGCGGGATATACAATGAGCAGTTCTTC	CASSQELAGGIYNEQFF
TRBD1	TRBV5-1	TRBJ2-7	-	TGCGCCAGCAGCCCCCAATCAGGGGGCCCCTACGAGCAGTACTTC	CASSPQSGGPYEQYF
TRBD2	TRBV7-6	TRBJ2-7	-	TGTGCCAGCAGCTCCTTAGCGGGAGCCTACGAGCAGTACTTC	CASSSLAGAYEQYF
-	TRBV5-8	TRBJ1-1	-	TGTGCCAGCAGCTTGGCAGGGAACACTGAAGCTTTCTTT	CASSLAGNTEAFF
TRBD2	TRBV18	TRBJ2-4	-	TGTGCCAGCTCACCGTTAGCGGGAGATTTGGACAAAAACATTCAGTACTTC	CASSPLAGDLDKNIQYF
TRBD1	TRBV7-2	TRBJ2-7	-	TGTGCCAGCAGCACCCGGACAGGGGCCTCCTACGAGCAGTACTTC	CASSTRTGASYEQYF
TRBD1	TRBV19	TRBJ2-2	-	TGTGCCAGTAGTATAACCCAGGGGGCAACCGGGGAGCTGTTTTTT	CASSITQGATGELFF
TRBD2	TRBV5-1	TRBJ2-3	-	TGCGCCAGCCGTCCTATACTAGCGGGGGGAACAGATACGCAGTATTTT	CASRPILAGGTDTQYF
-	TRBV6-5	TRBJ1-2	-	TGTGCCAGCGTACTCGACTATGGCTACACCTTC	CASVLDYGYTF
-	TRBV7-2	TRBJ1-2	-	TGTGCCAGCAGCTTACGGAGCCTTTTCTATGGCTACACCTTC	CASSLRSLFYGYTF
TRBD1	TRBV5-1	TRBJ2-7	-	TGCGCCAGCAGCCCGATCCCGGGACAGGGGGCCGAGCAGTACTTC	CASSPIPGQGAEQYF
TRBD1	TRBV27	TRBJ2-7	-	TGTGCCAGCAGTGGCGGCCGCAGGGGGATCTACGAGCAGTACTTC	CASSGGRRGIYEQYF
-	TRBV7-8	TRBJ1-5	-	TGTGCCAGCAGCTTAGTGGGTGAGGGACTGAATCAGCCCCAGCATTTT	CASSLVGEGLNQPQHF
TRBD2	TRBV5-4	TRBJ2-7	-	TGTGCCAGCAGCTCACCGGCGGGAGAGTGGTATATGAACGAGCAGTACTTC	CASSSPAGEWYMNEQYF
-	TRBV7-3	TRBJ2-3	-	TGTGCCAGCAGCGCAGGGGCAGATACGCAGTATTTT	CASSAGADTQYF
-	TRBV29-1	TRBJ2-1	-	TGCAGCACGGATTCTGAAACGGGTCCCAGCTCCTACAATGAGCAGTTCTTC	CSTDSETGPSSYNEQFF
-	TRBV2	TRBJ1-2	-	TGTGCCAGCAGTTATTACCGGGATGGCTACACCTTC	CASSYYRDGYTF
TRBD2	TRBV18	TRBJ2-1	-	TGTGCCAGCTCACCGCGCCCTAGCGGGAGCTCCTACAATGAGCAGTTCTTC	CASSPRPSGSSYNEQFF
TRBD1	TRBV9	TRBJ2-1	-	TGTGCCAGCAGCGTAGGGGGACAGGGAAGGGATGAGCAGTTCTTC	CASSVGGQGRDEQFF
-	TRBV4-1	TRBJ1-1	-	TGCGCCAGCAGCCTCCAGAACAGGGTCGGCACTGAAGCTTTCTTT	CASSLQNRVGTEAFF
-	TRBV5-8	TRBJ1-5	once	TGTGCCAGCAGCTCGGTTCGGGTCACAGGGACGGGACAGCCCCAGCATTTT	CASSSVRVTGTGQPQHF
-	TRBV9	TRBJ2-7	-	TGTGCCAGCAGCTCTCGGGGGACGGCACCCTCCTACGAGCAGTACTTC	CASSSRGTAPSYEQYF
TRBD2	TRBV29-1	TRBJ2-1	-	TGCAGCGTTGACCGCCCGGGACTAGCGAGCAATGAGCAGTTCTTC	CSVDRPGLASNEQFF
-	TRBV6-6	TRBJ2-7	-	TGTGCCAGCAGTTACTCGAGGGGGAATTCGTACGAGCAGTACTTC	CASSYSRGNSYEQYF
TRBD1	TRBV5-1	TRBJ1-5	-	TGCGCCAGCAGCACAGGGACAGGTAGGCAGCCCCAGCATTTT	CASSTGTGRQPQHF
TRBD1	TRBV6-5	TRBJ2-7	-	TGTGCCGGCCGGGACAGGGGGACCTACGAGCAGTACTTC	CAGRDRGTYEQYF